The TCR beta chain under discussion was sequenced for a study of shared clonotypes between healthy human individuals (dated by TCRdb to 2018 to 2021). General notes on the study: The cohort comprised a couple of women and a few men aged 18 to 49 years. Different laboratories and diverse techniques were used to prepare libraries and sequence TCR repertoires, to increase sequencing depth and limit assay-specific biases. To estimate repertoire size and how much clonotypes are shared between individuals, the study performed deep sequencing of blood TCR repertoires from a few healthy adults. Leukapheresis yielded between about 0.94 and 9 billion PBMCs per donor. Per donor, three plates each were used for CD4 naive and CD4 memory, two for CD8 naive, and one for CD8 memory.

On this clone: Which antigen it targets is not known. At one boundary the junction diverges from the germline segment, which might be a read error. Other DNA sequences from this sample encode an identical CDR3 as well.

Using the deep immunoSEQ assay, TCR CDR3 regions were amplified from genomic DNA by multiplex PCR. Extracted genomic DNA from each cell subset was spread evenly across all wells of several immunoSEQ 96-well plates, with each plate serving as a replicate. For sorted subsets, around 200 ng genomic DNA, equal to 30,000 or so T cell genomes, was loaded into each replicate PCR. The purified libraries were quantified using a Qubit 3.0 fluorometer, sized with a Bioanalyzer 2100, and then quantified again using the KAPA Library Quantification kit. Every immunoSEQ 96-well plate was sequenced on a separate single-read 150-cycle Illumina NextSeq 550 flow cell. The original pipeline was this. Because the immunoSEQ output included only junctional sequences and no quality scores, the filtering could not be the same as the filtering used for full-length reads. Sequences were annotated with PyIR, a Python wrapper for IgBLAST v1.9, using IMGT germline references to assign V/J genes and CDR3. Reads were removed for weak V/J assignments (E-value above 1e-6), missing CDR3, stop codons, out-of-frame junctions, or ambiguous translated residues. A V3J clonotype was defined by an identical inferred V gene, J gene, and CDR3 amino acid sequence. Percentage overlap between repertoires was calculated by dividing the number of shared unique clonotypes by the size of the smaller repertoire. Three approaches were used to assess repertoire richness: RTK rarefaction, the Chao1 estimator, and Recon v2.1 estimates of unobserved clonotypes. OLGA was used to compute generation probabilities for all TCRbeta clonotypes that the gDNA method yielded from a handful of donors. TCRdb mirrors the immuneACCESS table, restricted to in-frame sequences. Some clones are absent from its copies; in checked studies, under half trace to an unresolved V gene, and the reason for the others is unknown. V and J calls plus clone size are reproduced from that table; the DNA served to infer D and trimming. This sample comprises a few million clones, over 85% of them detected only once. The ten largest clones take up roughly 0.14% of the sample.

The donors were healthy, HIV-negative adults with no recently reported acute infections or vaccinations. Every donor was a Caucasian adult living in Nashville, Tennessee, USA. CD4+ T cells were enriched by magnetic negative selection, after which naive cells were positively selected on CD45RA and the negative fraction was taken as the memory subset. Blood was collected by leukapheresis, and PBMCs were isolated by Ficoll-Histopaque density gradient centrifugation and then cryopreserved in liquid nitrogen vapor phase. Purity and quantity of every magnetically sorted T cell population were checked by analytical flow cytometry. Genomic DNA was isolated from every sorted fraction and measured by UV absorbance on a Nanodrop 2000c. Overall study results and their limits: Incomplete sequencing was indicated by rarefaction of sorted-subset datasets, despite the large sequencing depth. Based on pairwise subsampling, the degree of clonotype sharing among donors was expected to be affected by sequencing depth. Around 5% of naive CD4, 3.5% of naive CD8, about 2.4% of memory CD4, and 0.4% of memory CD8 clonotypes were shared across four donors. Because the study included only a small number of donors, the genetic and exposure-history diversity represented was limited. Clonotypes shared by all four sorted-subset donors showed higher generation probabilities than non-shared clonotypes. Naive subsets generally had larger estimated clonotype richness than memory subsets. Sampling was restricted to blood, and TCR repertoires in tissues likely differ from the TCR repertoires found in blood.

This sequence originates from a young man in good health. Sequencing input: naive CD4+ T cells sorted from blood. Reading the label with the study, this specimen's cell subset or site is: CD45RA+ positively selected.

The base sequence is TGTGCCAGCAGTTTGGGGGGACACCTGAATACTGAAGCTTTCTTT. Translated, it reads CASSLGGHLNTEAFF. Rearrangement joined TRBV28 to TRBJ1-1; TRBD1 is perhaps the D gene, given 6 matching bases. The CDR3 holds 15 amino acids from the cysteine to the phenylalanine. Solely the CDR3 DNA is kept, with 45 bases framed from the first base. CDR1 and CDR2, per the germline V gene, are MDHEN and SYDVKM.